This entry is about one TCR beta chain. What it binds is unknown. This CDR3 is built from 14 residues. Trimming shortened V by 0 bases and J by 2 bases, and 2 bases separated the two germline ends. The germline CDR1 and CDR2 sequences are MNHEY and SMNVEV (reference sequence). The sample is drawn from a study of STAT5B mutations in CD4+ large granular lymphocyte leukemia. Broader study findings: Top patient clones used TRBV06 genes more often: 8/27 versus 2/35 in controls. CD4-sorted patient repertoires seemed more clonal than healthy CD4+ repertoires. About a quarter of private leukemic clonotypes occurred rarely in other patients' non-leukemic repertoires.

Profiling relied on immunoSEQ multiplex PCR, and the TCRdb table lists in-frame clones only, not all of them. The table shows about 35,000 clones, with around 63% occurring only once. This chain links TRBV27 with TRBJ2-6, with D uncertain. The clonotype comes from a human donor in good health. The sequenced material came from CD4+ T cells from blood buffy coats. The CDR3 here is CASSLSAGANVLTF. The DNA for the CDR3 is TGTGCCAGCAGTTTATCAGCTGGGGCCAACGTCCTGACTTTC.